This entry is about one T cell receptor beta chain. This sample is drawn from a study of preoperative IRX-2 immunotherapy in early breast cancer. CDR1 MDHEN and CDR2 SYDVKM come from the germline V gene. CDR3 length: 13 residues. V gave up 2 bases and J gave up 3 bases, with 8 bases separating them. Some clones are missing from TCRdb's copy, which holds only in-frame ones; the method was immunoSEQ multiplex PCR. This table holds tens of thousands of clones, 82% found once. As to treatment: preoperative locoregional IRX-2 cytokine immunotherapy. Patients received preoperative, locoregional IRX-2 cytokine immunotherapy in a phase Ib study.

The clonotype originates from a human donor with breast cancer. This material was collected from a patient treated with IRX-2 immunotherapy. The chain joins TRBV28 to TRBJ2-7; a possible D gene is TRBD2 (6 bases). CDR3 sequence reads: CASSLLALYEQYF. The CDR3, as DNA: TGTGCCAGCAGTTTACTAGCGCTCTACGAGCAGTACTTC. Using reference TRBV28 and TRBJ2-7 for the parts outside the CDR3, the full variable domain is DVKVTQSSRYLVKRTGEKVFLECVQDMDHENMFWYRQDPGLGLRLIYFSYDVKMKEKGDIPEGYSVSREKKERFSLILESASTNQTSMYLCASSLLALYEQYFGPGTRLTVT.